The entry below describes one T cell receptor beta chain. J was trimmed by 7 bases and V by 4 bases; bases with no gene match: 9. This CDR3 comprises 14 residues. From germline, CDR1 is MRHNA and CDR2 SNTAGT. The data originate from a study of blood T cell repertoires in COVID-19. Study-level background: The cDNA or gDNA used as material had been derived from T cells, B-cell-depleted T cells, or PBMCs.

Measured with immunoSEQ multiplex PCR; TCRdb has only the in-frame clones, and not every one. Of roughly 93,000 clones in the sample, 81% were seen once. The chain is built from TRBV6-4 and TRBJ1-2, with 7 bases fitting TRBD1. The TCR was taken from an elderly woman with acute or convalescent COVID-19. The sequenced sample consisted of peripheral blood. CDR3 bases: TGTGCCAGCAGTGCCGAGGGGGCAAAGAGTGGCTACACCTTC. As protein: CASSAEGAKSGYTF.